This entry describes one T cell receptor beta chain. J gave up 4 bases and V 5 bases, and 3 bases lay outside the gene matches. This CDR3 has 15 amino acids. The germline CDR1 and CDR2 sequences are LGHDT and YNNKEL (reference sequence). This specimen comes from a study of blood T cell repertoires in COVID-19. Study-wide background: Sites across the United States, Italy and Spain contributed samples from acute and convalescent COVID-19. T cells, B-cell-depleted T cells, or PBMCs provided the cDNA or gDNA that served as material.

In the authors' methods: Reference gene primer amplification gave nucleated cell count estimates. The method was immunoSEQ multiplex PCR; TCRdb's version includes in-frame clones alone and lacks a portion of them. For V, J and clone size, that table is used; D and trimming come from the DNA. Among under 140,000 clones listed, about 70% were seen once. The receptor was isolated from an older woman with acute or convalescent COVID-19. Sequenced: peripheral blood. V gene TRBV3-1 (or the pseudogene TRBV3-2) combines with J gene TRBJ2-1; 12 bases match TRBD2. The CDR3 nucleotides read TGTGCCAGCAGCACTAGCGGGGGGCAATACAATGAGCAGTTCTTC. As protein: CASSTSGGQYNEQFF.